The sequence of this T cell receptor (beta chain) was determined in a study of OX40 agonist ivuxolimab in advanced cancers. About the research overall: Patients with hepatocellular carcinoma, melanoma, renal cell or head and neck cancer made up the dose-escalation patients. General study results and limits: The CD4+ and CD8+ T cells in the blood had expanded clonally by week 6 at 0.1 to 3.0 mg/kg. Expanded clones were, on average, more numerous among CD8+ T cells than CD4+.

Germline V gives CDR1 SGHTA, CDR2 FQGNSA. The length of the CDR3 is 16 residues. Unmatched junction bases numbered 8, after V lost 1 base and J lost 7 bases. This clone is a singleton in its sample. The target antigen is unknown. Method: immunoSEQ multiplex PCR; TCRdb's copy keeps in-frame clones and lacks some. This table holds about 58,000 clones, 87% found once. The receptor comes from an adult with an advanced solid tumor such as melanoma, head and neck, liver or kidney cancer. This material consisted of CD4+ or CD8+ T cells sorted from blood, taken in a trial of the OX40 agonist ivuxolimab. This rearrangement joins TRBV7-2 to TRBJ2-2, with 8 bases aligning to TRBD2. CDR3 residues: CASSLEPSGYGGELFF. Written as DNA, the CDR3 is TGTGCCAGCAGCTTAGAGCCTAGCGGGTACGGCGGGGAGCTGTTTTTT. Full variable domain (outside the CDR3, taken from reference TRBV7-2 and TRBJ2-2): GAGVSQSPSNKVTEKGKDVELRCDPISGHTALYWYRQSLGQGLEFLIYFQGNSAPDKSGLPSDRFSAERTGGSVSTLTIQRTQQEDSAVYLCASSLEPSGYGGELFFGEGSRLTVL.